Listed below are T cell receptor beta chains from one sample, sequenced in a study of T-cell reconstitution after alpha-beta-depleted transplantation in children. TCRdb itself ran the PCR reads through MiXCR, one entry per CDR3 protein. The sample consists of about 200,000 distinct CDR3 sequences, roughly 15% of them appearing once. Sample: PBMCs, mostly from graft donor cells, taken 360 days after TCRalphabeta/CD19-depleted stem cell transplant. All receptors come from a male patient under 10 years old who had a stem cell transplant for acute lymphoblastic leukemia, so the T cells may come from the graft donor. The CDR3 runs from the conserved cysteine through the conserved F or W. D genes are given only for firm matches. Expanded clones get a size class; other rows say once, few or many, or leave the size out.

V	J	size	D	CDR3	DNA
TRBV20-1	TRBJ2-5	NA	NA	CSAGTGETQYF	TGCAGCGCCGGGACCGGGGAGACCCAGTACTTC
TRBV29-1	TRBJ2-5	NA	NA	CSASPLVQETQYF	TGCAGCGCCTCCCCGCTCGTGCAAGAGACCCAGTACTTC
TRBV4-1	TRBJ2-7	few	NA	CASSQDPLPNQGFYEQYF	TGCGCCAGCAGCCAAGATCCCTTACCAAACCAGGGGTTCTACGAGCAGTACTTC
TRBV29-1	TRBJ1-2	few	TRBD1	CSVLLAGGGYTF	TGCAGCGTTCTTTTGGCAGGGGGTGGCTACACCTTC
TRBV7-9	TRBJ2-1	NA	NA	CAQRGLLNEQFF	TGTGCCCAACGGGGGCTATTAAATGAGCAGTTCTTC
TRBV28	TRBJ1-1	NA	TRBD1	CASSLIDRVIEAFF	TGTGCCAGCAGTTTGATCGACAGGGTTATTGAAGCTTTCTTT
TRBV20-1	TRBJ1-1	NA	TRBD1	CSASPQGAWTEAFF	TGCAGTGCTAGCCCTCAGGGGGCTTGGACTGAAGCTTTCTTT
TRBV2	TRBJ1-1	many	NA	CASSTGMATEAFF	TGTGCCAGCAGTACAGGGATGGCCACTGAAGCTTTCTTT
TRBV11-2	TRBJ2-7	NA	TRBD2	CASSPGLGAYEQYF	TGTGCCAGCAGCCCCGGACTAGGGGCCTACGAGCAGTACTTC
TRBV4-2	TRBJ1-2	NA	TRBD1	CASSQDSGGTNYGYTF	TGTGCCAGCAGCCAAGATTCAGGGGGAACAAACTATGGCTACACCTTC
TRBV3-1	TRBJ2-1	NA	TRBD2	CASSQGPLAGGSYNEQFF	TGTGCCAGCAGCCAAGGTCCTCTAGCGGGGGGGTCCTACAATGAGCAGTTCTTC
TRBV5-8	TRBJ2-7	few	NA	CASSNPSARGLYEQYF	TGTGCCAGCAGCAACCCTTCGGCCAGGGGACTATACGAGCAGTACTTC
TRBV7-8	TRBJ1-5	few	NA	CASSPASSQPQHF	TGTGCCAGCAGCCCAGCCTCCAGTCAGCCCCAGCATTTT
TRBV29-1	TRBJ2-6	few	NA	CPLSPRAGANVLTF	TGCCCTCTCAGCCCCAGGGCTGGGGCCAACGTCCTGACTTTC
TRBV4-1	TRBJ2-2	NA	TRBD2	CASSQVVGGANTGELFF	TGCGCCAGCAGCCAAGTTGTTGGGGGGGCGAACACCGGGGAGCTGTTTTTT
TRBV7-8	TRBJ2-7	few	TRBD1	CASRLGEDRGYEQYF	TGTGCCAGCAGACTAGGGGAGGACAGGGGCTACGAGCAGTACTTC
TRBV21-1	TRBJ2-2	once	NA	CASSNLLAGLSNTGELFF	TGTGCCAGCAGCAATTTGCTAGCGGGGCTTTCTAACACCGGGGAGCTGTTTTTT
TRBV5-1	TRBJ2-7	few	NA	CASRLGQDYEQYF	TGCGCCAGCAGGCTCGGACAAGATTACGAGCAGTACTTC
TRBV7-2	TRBJ2-2	few	NA	CASSLVSGNTGELFF	TGTGCCAGCAGCTTAGTTAGCGGGAACACCGGGGAGCTGTTTTTT
TRBV9	TRBJ2-1	few	NA	CASSVSGSSYNEQFF	TGTGCCAGCAGCGTAAGCGGAAGCTCCTACAATGAGCAGTTCTTC
TRBV7-2	TRBJ1-5	NA	NA	CASRSGQPNQPQHF	TGTGCCAGCAGATCGGGACAACCCAATCAGCCCCAGCATTTT
TRBV5-1	TRBJ1-2	few	TRBD1	CASSAGQYGYGYTF	TGCGCCAGCAGCGCGGGACAGTACGGCTATGGCTACACCTTC
TRBV4-1	TRBJ2-3	NA	NA	CASSQGLVPDTQYF	TGCGCCAGCAGCCAAGGGTTAGTCCCAGATACGCAGTATTTT
TRBV9	TRBJ2-3	NA	NA	CASSVGLRDTQYF	TGTGCCAGCAGCGTCGGACTGAGAGATACGCAGTATTTT
TRBV6-1	TRBJ2-5	NA	NA	CASGPMGGAGETQYF	TGTGCCAGCGGTCCAATGGGGGGGGCCGGAGAGACCCAGTACTTC
TRBV20-1	TRBJ2-3	many	TRBD2	CSIGPGGKSTDTQYF	TGCAGTATAGGCCCCGGGGGGAAGAGCACAGATACGCAGTATTTT
TRBV7-8	TRBJ2-1	NA	TRBD2	CASSPPIPPGGRDEQFF	TGTGCCAGCAGCCCTCCAATCCCCCCGGGGGGTCGGGATGAGCAGTTCTTC
TRBV20-1	TRBJ1-2	few	TRBD1	CSASDRWNHYGYTF	TGCAGTGCTTCGGACAGGTGGAATCACTATGGCTACACCTTC
TRBV10-3	TRBJ2-7	NA	TRBD2	CAISALAGGGYEQYF	TGTGCCATCAGTGCACTAGCGGGGGGGGGATACGAGCAGTACTTC
TRBV5-1	TRBJ2-5	NA	NA	CASSFLQGSQETQYF	TGCGCCAGCAGCTTCCTCCAGGGATCCCAAGAGACCCAGTACTTC
TRBV20-1	TRBJ2-1	few	NA	CSARVGLLSSYNEQFF	TGCAGTGCTAGAGTGGGACTCCTTAGCTCCTACAATGAGCAGTTCTTC
TRBV5-1	TRBJ1-1	NA	TRBD1	CASSLDRGHTEAFF	TGCGCCAGCAGCTTGGACAGGGGGCACACTGAAGCTTTCTTT
TRBV5-1	TRBJ1-1	few	TRBD1	CASRLQGVNTEAFF	TGCGCCAGCAGATTGCAGGGGGTGAACACTGAAGCTTTCTTT
TRBV20-1	TRBJ2-5	many	TRBD2	CSARGLAEETQYF	TGCAGTGCTAGAGGGCTAGCGGAAGAGACCCAGTACTTC
TRBV10-1	TRBJ2-2	few	TRBD2	CASSESMGLNTGELFF	TGCGCCAGCAGTGAGTCGATGGGACTAAACACCGGGGAGCTGTTTTTT